This TCR beta chain was sequenced during a study of response to subunit inactivated influenza vaccine. Study-wide results and caveats: It was suggested by the authors that few new T cells are recruited by each seasonal influenza vaccination.

Of note for this clonotype: Its target is not known.

The CDR3 loop spans 15 amino acids. The germline V gene encodes CDR1 MDHEN and CDR2 SYDVKM. V dropped 4 bases and J dropped 1 base, with 11 bases sitting between them. TCRdb ran MiXCR on the RT-PCR reads and lists one entry per CDR3 protein. This table has 550,000 to 600,000 distinct CDR3 sequences, 10% to 15% appearing once. The clonotype was recovered from a man aged 45-65 years who received an inactivated influenza vaccine. The chain joins TRBV28 to TRBJ1-5; weak D call: TRBD1 (5 bases). This sample comprised PBMCs from blood, obtained on the day of vaccination. In nucleotides, the CDR3 is TGTGCCAGCAGTTATCAGGGTTCGAGCAATCAGCCCCAGCATTTT. Translation gives CASSYQGSSNQPQHF.